Reported below is one T cell receptor (beta chain). Its antigen is undetermined. TCRdb analysed the reads with MiXCR anew, one entry per CDR3 protein. The sample yields tens of thousands of distinct CDR3 sequences, roughly 20% seen once. The record originates from a study of T cell repertoires in cytomegalovirus infection. Study background: Signatures in public TCR beta sequences pointed to both CMV infection and matching HLA type. Study conclusions and caveats: HLA-C-restricted CMV clonotypes gave the most frequent clonotype in two of eight donors. Cumulative public TCR beta family frequency identified carriers of CMV plus the relevant HLA.

CDR3 length: 15 residues. Germline V gene sequence: CDR1 KGHSH, CDR2 LQKENI. V was clipped by 3 bases and J by 3 bases, with 14 bases between them. The sequence was collected from a human donor in good health (CMV status not recorded). Some clones in this sample may be carry-over from other donors' samples. This chain joins TRBV18 and TRBJ1-1; no reliable D call. The material sequenced was PBMCs, sequenced either directly or after in vitro stimulation (not recorded which). The CDR3 is CASSPRQESHTEAFF. As DNA, the CDR3 is TGTGCCAGCTCACCCCGGCAGGAGAGTCACACTGAAGCTTTCTTT.